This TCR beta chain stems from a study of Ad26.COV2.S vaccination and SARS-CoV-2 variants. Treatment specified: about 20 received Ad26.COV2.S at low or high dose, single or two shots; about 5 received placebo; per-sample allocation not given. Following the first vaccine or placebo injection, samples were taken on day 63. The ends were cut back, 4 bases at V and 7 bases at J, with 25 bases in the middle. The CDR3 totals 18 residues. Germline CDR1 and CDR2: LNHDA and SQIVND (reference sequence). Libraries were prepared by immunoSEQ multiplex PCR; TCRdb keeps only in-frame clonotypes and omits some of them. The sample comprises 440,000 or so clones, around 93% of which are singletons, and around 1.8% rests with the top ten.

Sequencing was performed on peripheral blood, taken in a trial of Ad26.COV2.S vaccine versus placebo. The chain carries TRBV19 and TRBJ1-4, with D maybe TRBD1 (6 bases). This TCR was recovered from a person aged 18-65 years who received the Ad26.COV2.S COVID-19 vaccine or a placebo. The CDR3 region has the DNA TGTGCCAGTAGTAGGTTTGGCAGGGGTCTCGAGAAGGGTGAAAAACTGTTTTTT. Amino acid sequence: CASSRFGRGLEKGEKLFF.